The 32 T cell receptor beta chains in this list originate from one sample, sequenced in a study of blood T cell repertoires in COVID-19. Produced via immunoSEQ multiplex PCR; TCRdb's table is partial and in-frame only. The data contain about 56,000 clones, roughly 87% of them singletons. The sample consisted of peripheral blood. These TCRs come from a woman in her fifties or sixties with COVID-19, enrolled during active disease.

Only a few counts were recorded for this clone. V gene TRBV14 combines with J gene TRBJ2-2, with D uncertain. This CDR3 region has 13 residues. CDR1 and CDR2 from the germline V gene are SGHDN and FVKESK. Trimming left V 4 bases short and J 5 bases short, with 8 bases between. The CDR3 DNA is TGTGCCAGCAGCCTCCTACTGACCGGGGAGCTGTTTTTT. The encoded protein is CASSLLLTGELFF. The variable domain in full, completed from reference TRBV14 and TRBJ2-2, reads EAGVTQFPSHSVIEKGQTVTLRCDPISGHDNLYWYRRVMGKEIKFLLHFVKESKQDESGMPNNRFLAERTGGTYSTLKVQPAELEDSGVYFCASSLLLTGELFFGEGSRLTVL.

This chain connects TRBV27 to TRBJ1-1, with 7 bases identical to TRBD1. In germline, CDR1 is MNHEY, CDR2 SMNVEV (reference sequence). V was clipped by 6 bases and J by 5 bases; unmatched bases: 12. CDR3 length: 15 amino acids. CDR3 region: CASSPLQGLGTEAFF. CDR3 nucleotide sequence: TGTGCCAGCAGCCCTTTACAGGGGTTAGGAACTGAAGCTTTCTTT.

V usage is TRBV28 and J usage is TRBJ2-3; no definite D call. There are 14 residues in the CDR3. V was shortened by 4 bases and J by 2 bases, with 10 bases between the two germline ends. From germline, CDR1 is MDHEN and CDR2 SYDVKM. CDR3 coding DNA: TGTGCCAGCAGTTCTCGGAGATTCACAGATACGCAGTATTTT. Protein: CASSSRRFTDTQYF.

This clone appeared once. The chain recombines TRBV28 with TRBJ2-1; D gene ambiguous. Germline V CDR1 and CDR2: MDHEN, SYDVKM. Trimming stripped 2 bases from V and 8 bases from J, with 7 bases between. The CDR3 extends over 12 amino acids. The CDR3: CASSLVVYEQFF. For the CDR3, the DNA is TGTGCCAGCAGTTTAGTAGTTTATGAGCAGTTCTTC.

This rearrangement joins TRBV3-1 (or the pseudogene TRBV3-2) to TRBJ2-7; possible D gene TRBD1, 7 bases. The CDR3 runs to 11 residues. Germline V gene sequence: CDR1 LGHDT, CDR2 YNNKEL (reference sequence). V was pared by 7 bases and J by 6 bases, with 10 bases between. The CDR3: CASIQGGEQYF. CDR3 sequence (DNA): TGTGCCAGCATTCAGGGGGGCGAGCAGTACTTC.

The chain has TRBV13 and TRBJ2-7; 9 bases agree with TRBD1. The V segment lost 7 bases and the J segment 1 base; nucleotides outside the gene matches: 11. CDR1 and CDR2 (germline): PRHDT, FYEKMQ (reference sequence). The CDR3 has 16 residues. The CDR3 coding sequence is TGTGCCAGCACTCAAAACGAGGGACAGGGATCCTACGAGCAGTACTTC. Its translation is CASTQNEGQGSYEQYF.

This sequence joins TRBV20-1 and TRBJ2-7; TRBD2 matches at 12 bases. The J segment lost 9 bases and the V segment lost 3 bases, leaving 15 bases of the junction unmatched. Germline V gene sequence: CDR1 DFQATT, CDR2 SNEGSKA (reference sequence). The CDR3 runs to 16 residues. As DNA, the CDR3 is TGCAGTGCTAGTCCCCGGACTAGCGGGAAGCTAAAGGTGCAGTACTTC. Encoded protein: CSASPRTSGKLKVQYF.

The V and J genes are TRBV5-1 and TRBJ2-2, with no clear D. Trimming took off 3 bases at V and 0 bases at J, with 12 bases between the two ends. There are 16 residues in the CDR3. Per the germline V gene, CDR1 is SGHRS and CDR2 is YFSETQ. The CDR3 protein is CASSWRRHANTGELFF. CDR3 coding DNA: TGCGCCAGCAGCTGGAGACGTCACGCGAACACCGGGGAGCTGTTTTTT.

CDR3 nucleotide sequence: TGTGCCAGCAGCCTTCCGGGAGGGGGGAGACAGCCCCAGCATTTT. Protein: CASSLPGGGRQPQHF. This chain connects TRBV3-1 (or the pseudogene TRBV3-2) to TRBJ1-5, with a possible D match to TRBD1 (6 bases). Deletions cut 4 bases from V and 7 bases from J, with 17 bases between. Germline V gives CDR1 LGHDT, CDR2 YNNKEL (reference sequence). The CDR3 runs to 15 residues.

The chain is built from TRBV10-2 and TRBJ2-4; D unresolved. Per germline, CDR1 WSHSY and CDR2 SAAADI. The CDR3 runs 15 residues. V was pared by 1 base and J by 2 bases, with 9 bases between. The CDR3 DNA sequence: TGCGCCAGCAGTGAGTATAGCAGTTCCAAAAACATTCAGTACTTC. It is translated as CASSEYSSSKNIQYF.

The V gene is TRBV5-1, the J gene TRBJ2-1; TRBD2 matches at 11 bases. This CDR3 contains 14 residues. V was pared by 4 bases and J by 6 bases, with 3 bases of the junction left unmatched. Germline loops: CDR1 SGHRS, CDR2 YFSETQ. The CDR3 spells CASSKGTSGNEQFF. CDR3 bases: TGCGCCAGCAGCAAGGGGACTAGCGGCAATGAGCAGTTCTTC.

The gene calls are TRBV3-1 (or the pseudogene TRBV3-2) and TRBJ1-1, with unresolved D. In germline, CDR1 is LGHDT, CDR2 YNNKEL (reference sequence). V lost 6 bases, J lost 5 bases, and 13 bases lay in between. The CDR3 spans 13 residues. CDR3 DNA: TGTGCCAGCAGTCCTGACGGGTGGACTGAAGCTTTCTTT. Amino acids: CASSPDGWTEAFF.

The chain links TRBV3-1 (or the pseudogene TRBV3-2) to TRBJ2-2; 8 bases agree with TRBD2. Germline CDR1 is LGHDT and CDR2 is YNNKEL (reference sequence). The CDR3 totals 19 residues. V lost 0 bases to trimming and J lost 1 base; unmatched junction nucleotides: 10. Here the CDR3 DNA reads TGTGCCAGCAGCCAAGAGTCAACTAGCGGAGTGGGGAACACCGGGGAGCTGTTTTTT. This codes for CASSQESTSGVGNTGELFF.

The J gene is TRBJ1-3, the V gene TRBV7-2; D gene ambiguous. The V and J ends lost 5 bases and 0 bases respectively, with 8 bases between them. The germline gives CDR1 SGHTA, CDR2 FQGNSA. The CDR3 runs to 14 residues. The CDR3 region has the DNA TGTGCCAGCAGCCCTACGGTCTCTGGAAACACCATATATTTT. Its translation: CASSPTVSGNTIYF. The full variable domain, rest sourced from reference TRBV7-2 and TRBJ1-3, is GAGVSQSPSNKVTEKGKDVELRCDPISGHTALYWYRQSLGQGLEFLIYFQGNSAPDKSGLPSDRFSAERTGGSVSTLTIQRTQQEDSAVYLCASSPTVSGNTIYFGEGSWLTVV.

V gene TRBV7-2 combines with J gene TRBJ1-1, with D possibly matching TRBD1 (5 bases). The CDR3 is 13 amino acids. V lost 4 bases and J lost 3, with 9 bases in between. Germline assignment: CDR1 SGHTA and CDR2 FQGNSA. CDR3 nucleotide sequence: TGTGCCAGCAGCTCGTGGGGCTACACTGAAGCTTTCTTT. This gives the protein CASSSWGYTEAFF. Full variable domain (remainder filled in from reference TRBV7-2 and TRBJ1-1): GAGVSQSPSNKVTEKGKDVELRCDPISGHTALYWYRQSLGQGLEFLIYFQGNSAPDKSGLPSDRFSAERTGGSVSTLTIQRTQQEDSAVYLCASSSWGYTEAFFGQGTRLTVV.

The V and J genes are TRBV9 and TRBJ1-5, with 7 nucleotides matching TRBD1. Trimming at V came to 0 bases and at J to 3 bases, leaving 3 bases not matched to a gene. The germline CDR1 and CDR2 sequences are SGDLS and YYNGEE. CDR3 length equals 15 residues. The CDR3 DNA reads as TGTGCCAGCAGCGTAGAGGGGGCCTTCAATCAGCCCCAGCATTTT. Protein: CASSVEGAFNQPQHF.

This chain links TRBV3-1 (or the pseudogene TRBV3-2) with TRBJ1-2, with TRBD1 matching over 9 bases. Losses at the gene ends were 0 bases for V and 13 bases for J; bases not matched to a gene: 12. The CDR3 runs 15 residues. The germline gives CDR1 LGHDT, CDR2 YNNKEL (reference sequence). The CDR3 sequence: CASSQDPGQGWFRTF. CDR3 bases: TGTGCCAGCAGCCAAGATCCCGGACAGGGGTGGTTTCGCACCTTC.

This clone appeared a few times. The chain is built from TRBV19 and TRBJ1-5, with D unclear. The CDR3 has 16 amino acids. V was cut by 5 bases and J by 1 base, with 15 bases left in between. The germline V gene has CDR1 LNHDA and CDR2 SQIVND (reference sequence). The chain's CDR3 is CASSPGTGRSNQPQHF. CDR3 DNA sequence: TGTGCCAGTAGTCCGGGAACGGGTCGCAGCAATCAGCCCCAGCATTTT.

At least ten counts were recorded for this clone. The chain recombines TRBV9 with TRBJ1-2; D call uncertain. Deletions cut 0 bases from V and 4 bases from J, with 13 bases between. Germline V CDR1 and CDR2: SGDLS, YYNGEE. The CDR3 covers 15 residues. The CDR3 bases are TGTGCCAGCAGCGTAGGTAGGGAGGTACGCTATGGCTACACCTTC. Encoded protein: CASSVGREVRYGYTF.

V and J are TRBV7-9 and TRBJ1-2; D possibly corresponds to TRBD1 (6 bases). This CDR3 spans 14 amino acids. Between the trimmed V and J ends, which lost 3 bases and 4 bases, there was a span of 12 bases. CDR1 and CDR2 from the germline V gene are SEHNR and FQNEAQ (reference sequence). Here the CDR3 DNA reads TGTGCCAGCAGCTTCGGTCGGACAGTCTATGGCTACACCTTC. Translated, it gives CASSFGRTVYGYTF.

The chain recombines TRBV5-1 with TRBJ1-2; D gene unclear. V lost 4 bases, J lost 8 bases, and 18 bases lay in between. The CDR3 has 14 amino acids. Per germline, CDR1 SGHRS and CDR2 YFSETQ. DNA for the CDR3: TGCGCCAGCAGCGAGGCCGGGAGACCCTACGGCTACACCTTC. It yields the protein CASSEAGRPYGYTF.

The chain combines TRBV29-1 with TRBJ1-2; D is perhaps TRBD1 (6 bases). Germline V gene lookup returns CDR1 SQVTM and CDR2 ANQGSEA. This CDR3 is 14 amino acids long. Trimming took off 4 bases at V and 3 bases at J, with 15 bases between the two ends. As DNA, the CDR3 is TGCAGCGTTGGACAGGCGGGTTCTTACTATGGCTACACCTTC. Its translation: CSVGQAGSYYGYTF.

The CDR3 reads CASSLSSGAGVNEQFF. The CDR3, as DNA: TGTGCCAGCAGCTTAAGTTCCGGAGCGGGAGTTAATGAGCAGTTCTTC. The rearrangement links TRBV7-2 to TRBJ2-1; the match to TRBD2 covers 8 bases. The CDR3 is made up of 16 amino acids. CDR1 SGHTA and CDR2 FQGNSA come from the germline V gene. Trimming removed 2 bases from V and 7 bases from J; junction bases left unmatched: 10.

The chain joins TRBV29-1 to TRBJ2-6; the D gene is possibly TRBD1 (5 bases). Germline V lookup: CDR1 SQVTM, CDR2 ANQGSEA. Trimming removed 7 bases at V and 2 bases at J, with 12 bases between. The length of the CDR3 is 14 residues. The chain's CDR3 is CSAFLRAGANVLTF. Here the CDR3 DNA reads TGCAGCGCTTTTCTCAGGGCTGGGGCCAACGTCCTGACTTTC.

This rearrangement joins TRBV9 to TRBJ2-3; a weak D match, TRBD2 (7 bases). Germline CDR1 SGDLS, CDR2 YYNGEE. V was shortened by 0 bases and J by 5 bases, with 16 bases between the two germline ends. The CDR3 contains 16 residues. The CDR3 here is CASSVEGGPVGDTQYF. The CDR3 DNA reads TGTGCCAGCAGCGTAGAGGGGGGGCCCGTCGGAGATACGCAGTATTTT.

The chain joins TRBV7-9 to TRBJ2-1; D gene ambiguous. The V gene's germline CDR1 is SEHNR and CDR2 FQNEAQ (reference sequence). The V end lost 5 bases, the J end lost 7 bases, and 9 bases lay between the germline ends. This CDR3 has 12 amino acids. For the CDR3, the DNA is TGTGCCAGCAGCCAACAATCGAATGAGCAGTTCTTC. Translated, it gives CASSQQSNEQFF. The full variable domain, in which reference TRBV7-9 and TRBJ2-1 provide the parts outside the CDR3, is DTGVSQNPRHKITKRGQNVTFRCDPISEHNRLYWYRQTLGQGPEFLTYFQNEAQLEKSRLLSDRFSAERPKGSFSTLEIQRTEQGDSAMYLCASSQQSNEQFFGPGTRLTVL.

The genes are TRBV6-1 and TRBJ1-2, with 8 bases identical to TRBD1. The germline V gene encodes CDR1 MNHNS and CDR2 SASEGT. Germline trimming cut 0 bases from V and 3 bases from J; bases unmatched to any gene: 12. This CDR3 is 18 amino acids long. The CDR3 DNA reads as TGTGCCAGCAGTGAAGCGTTGGACAGGGTGTTTATAGACTATGGCTACACCTTC. The encoded protein is CASSEALDRVFIDYGYTF.

The rearrangement links TRBV9 to TRBJ2-1, with D unclear. Trimming stripped 0 bases from V and 2 bases from J, with 3 bases between. The CDR3 spans 13 residues. The V gene's germline CDR1 is SGDLS and CDR2 YYNGEE. CDR3 sequence (DNA): TGTGCCAGCAGCGTAGCCACCTACAATGAGCAGTTCTTC. This translates into CASSVATYNEQFF.

This clone has only a few counts. V usage is TRBV10-3 and J usage is TRBJ2-1; TRBD2 agrees at 11 bases. In germline, CDR1 is ENHRY, CDR2 SYGVKD. This CDR3 has 19 amino acids. Germline trimming cut 6 bases from V and 0 bases from J; bases unmatched to any gene: 13. The CDR3 DNA sequence: TGTGCCATCAGATCCGGGACTAGCGGAACCGTGATCTCCTACAATGAGCAGTTCTTC. Translating it yields CAIRSGTSGTVISYNEQFF.

J is TRBJ1-1 and V is TRBV7-6; 9 nucleotides match TRBD1. The CDR3 contains 15 residues. Germline-derived CDR1 and CDR2 are SGHVS and FNYEAQ. The J segment lost 1 base and the V segment lost 5 bases, leaving 5 bases of the junction unmatched. In DNA, the CDR3 is TGTGCCAGCAGCCTCGCGACAGGGGGGAACACTGAAGCTTTCTTT. It specifies CASSLATGGNTEAFF.

The V call is TRBV7-2, the J call TRBJ2-2, with TRBD2 as a possible D gene (7 bases). The CDR3 runs 15 residues. Germline assignment: CDR1 SGHTA and CDR2 FQGNSA. V gave up 5 bases and J gave up 6 bases, with 16 bases separating them. Here the CDR3 reads CASSRPVGGAGELFF. The CDR3 DNA sequence: TGTGCCAGCAGCCGCCCCGTAGGGGGGGCCGGGGAGCTGTTTTTT.

V is TRBV7-8 and J is TRBJ2-1, with D possibly TRBD2 on 6 matching bases. There are 15 residues in the CDR3. The germline CDR1 and CDR2 sequences are SGHVS and FQNEAQ. V gave up 8 bases and J gave up 1 base, with 15 bases separating them. The CDR3 coding sequence is TGTGCCAGCCTGCCGGAGCGGGTTTCCTACAATGAGCAGTTCTTC. Translation gives CASLPERVSYNEQFF. The variable domain in full, with the rest retrieved from reference TRBV7-8 and TRBJ2-1, is GAGVSQSPRYKVAKRGQDVALRCDPISGHVSLFWYQQALGQGPEFLTYFQNEAQLDKSGLPSDRFFAERPEGSVSTLKIQRTQQEDSAVYLCASLPERVSYNEQFFGPGTRLTVL.